This record concerns one T cell receptor (beta chain) sequence. Its antigen is not known. The PCR employed 60 Vbeta primers together with 13 Jbeta primers. Produced via immunoSEQ multiplex PCR; TCRdb's table is partial and in-frame only. This table has about 160,000 clones, about 81% appearing once. CDR3 size: 14 residues. The V end lost 3 bases, the J end lost 4 bases, and 12 bases lay between the germline ends. Germline CDR1 reads SGHTA; CDR2 reads FQGTGA. Donors showed nominal health when sampled, although they likely had unrecorded immune exposures. These data originate in a study of cytomegalovirus exposure and HLA in healthy donors. Findings and limits, study-wide: Generally TCR sequences proved uncommon, though certain public TCRs appeared in numerous donors.

The V gene is TRBV7-3, the J gene TRBJ1-1; D remains ambiguous. The receptor comes from a young woman in good health and CMV-seronegative. Sequencing was done on a sample of PBMCs. CDR3: CASSLDARGTEAFF. The DNA for the CDR3 is TGTGCCAGCAGCTTGGACGCCCGGGGCACTGAAGCTTTCTTT.